The 21 T cell receptor beta chains given below trace back to one sample, sequenced in a study of T cell clonality in common variable immunodeficiency. Profiling relied on immunoSEQ multiplex PCR, and the TCRdb table lists in-frame clones only, not all of them. The sample presents around 15,000 clones, none singletons. No antigen has been assigned to these receptors. Study outcomes and limitations: Fewer deletions and N-nucleotide insertions were reportedly seen in common variable immunodeficiency TCR beta sequences.

The source material was peripheral blood mononuclear cells. The receptors derive from a human donor with common variable immunodeficiency.

This clone has a handful of counts. The DNA read from the CDR3 is TGTGCCAGTAGCCCTTGGCAGGGGGCGGGGTCCTACGAG. This sequence encodes CASSPWQGAGSYE. The whole CDR3 reads CASSPWQGAGSYEQYF. The V and J genes are TRBV19 and TRBJ2-7; 8 bases align to TRBD1. The read terminates 3 residues ahead of where the CDR3 ends, so the germline J gene completes it. CDR1 LNHDA and CDR2 SQIVND come from the germline V gene (reference sequence). The ends lost 6 bases at V and 1 base at J; junction bases unmatched: 11. The CDR3 runs 16 residues. Based on the CDR3 plus reference TRBV19 and TRBJ2-7, the full variable domain is DGGITQSPKYLFRKEGQNVTLSCEQNLNHDAMYWYRQDPGQGLRLIYYSQIVNDFQKGDIAEGYSVSREKKESFPLTVTSAQKNPTAFYLCASSPWQGAGSYEQYFGPGTRLTVT.

This clone was seen more than once but under ten times. The CDR3 end falls 3 residues outside the read, so it is completed with the germline J gene. This chain connects TRBV7-9 to TRBJ2-3, with 11 nucleotides matching TRBD2. The CDR3 is made up of 14 amino acids. The germline CDR1 and CDR2 sequences are SEHNR and FQNEAQ (reference sequence). The junction had 3 bases not matched to a gene; V was cut back by 5 bases and J by 5 bases. This CDR3 reads CASSAGLAGDTQYF. Partial CDR3 DNA: TGTGCCAGCAGCGCAGGACTAGCGGGAGATACG.

This clone was recorded at least ten times. Read sequence stops 3 residues before the CDR3 end, and the germline J gene provides the missing end. The chain recombines TRBV18 with TRBJ2-5; D is perhaps TRBD1 or TRBD2 (5 bases each). The CDR3 loop spans 13 amino acids. Germline V gene sequence: CDR1 KGHSH, CDR2 LQKENI. V was clipped by 2 bases and J by 5 bases, with 9 bases between them. CDR3 residues: CASSPRGEETQYF. The CDR3 bases that were read are TGTGCCAGCTCACCAAGAGGGGAGGAGACC.

This clone was counted at least ten times. The CDR3 goes on 3 residues after the read ends, and that part is filled in from the germline J gene. V and J are TRBV20-1 and TRBJ2-6; D is unclear. The CDR3 loop spans 16 amino acids. From germline, CDR1 is DFQATT and CDR2 SNEGSKA (reference sequence). Trimming left V 0 bases short and J 4 bases short, with 13 bases between. The sequenced CDR3 bases are TGCAGTGCTAGAGAAGGGTCAGGATCAGGGGCCAACGTC. As protein: CSAREGSGSGANV. The entire CDR3 reads CSAREGSGSGANVLTF.

This clone has at least ten counts. The observed sequence ends 3 residues before the CDR3 terminus, with the missing tail filled in from the germline J gene. The V and J genes are TRBV18 and TRBJ2-3, with 11 bases that match TRBD1. Germline-derived CDR1 and CDR2 are KGHSH and LQKENI. Trimming took 6 bases from V and 4 from J; bases not matched to a gene: 9. The CDR3 is 16 amino acids. The CDR3 DNA, read in part, is TGTGCCAGCTCTGGAGGGACAGGGGGTAAAGCAGATACG. This codes for CASSGGTGGKADT. The CDR3 as a whole reads CASSGGTGGKADTQYF.

A few counts support this clone. The read halts 3 residues ahead of the CDR3 end, with the missing end drawn from the germline J gene. The V call is TRBV7-9, the J call TRBJ1-4; 9 nucleotides match TRBD1. Looked up from germline, CDR1 is SEHNR and CDR2 is FQNEAQ (reference sequence). This CDR3 is built from 15 residues. Trimming took 3 bases from V and 4 from J; bases not matched to a gene: 3. CDR3 sequence: CASSLEGQGNEKLFF. CDR3 DNA (partial): TGTGCCAGCAGCTTGGAGGGACAGGGTAATGAAAAA.

The CDR3 loop reads CASSSQRGLQPQHF. The part of the CDR3 DNA that was read is TGTGCCAGCAGCTCACAGAGGGGTTTACAGCCC. The gene calls are TRBV7-2 and TRBJ1-5; possible D gene TRBD1, 5 bases. The read ends 3 residues early relative to the CDR3; the germline J gene fills the gap. Trimming shortened V by 4 bases and J by 7 bases, and 14 bases separated the two germline ends. Per the germline V gene, CDR1 is SGHTA and CDR2 is FQGNSA. This CDR3 has 14 residues.

This clone was seen a handful of times. The read ends 3 residues early relative to the CDR3; the germline J gene fills the gap. The chain combines TRBV19 with TRBJ2-7, with a weak D call TRBD1 (5 bases). The CDR3 extends over 14 amino acids. Germline V lookup: CDR1 LNHDA, CDR2 SQIVND (reference sequence). V lost 3 bases, J lost 5 bases, and 14 bases lay in between. This chain's CDR3 is CASSIQAGMDEQYF. The CDR3 bases that were read are TGTGCCAGTAGTATTCAGGCAGGGATGGACGAG.

This clone has more than one count but fewer than ten. The missing CDR3 end, 3 residues past where the read stops, is filled in from the germline J gene. The J gene is TRBJ2-5, the V gene TRBV20-1; possible D gene TRBD2, 6 bases. Trimming took 2 bases from V and 5 from J, leaving 18 bases between them. In germline, CDR1 is DFQATT, CDR2 SNEGSKA (reference sequence). The CDR3 extends over 15 amino acids. The CDR3 here is CSARFFAGPGETQYF. The sequenced part of the CDR3 DNA is TGCAGTGCTAGATTTTTCGCGGGGCCAGGGGAGACC.

This clone has a handful of counts. The read ends 3 residues before the CDR3 terminus; that terminus is restored from the germline J gene. The gene calls are TRBV5-1 and TRBJ2-3, with a possible D match to TRBD2 (5 bases). The germline V and J ends were trimmed by 0 bases and 2 bases, with 10 bases remaining between them. Germline V gene lookup returns CDR1 SGHRS and CDR2 YFSETQ. CDR3 length: 15 residues. CDR3 sequence reads: CASSLDGLPTDTQYF. The covered CDR3 bases are TGCGCCAGCAGCTTGGACGGACTTCCCACAGATACG.

This clone was counted a few times. With the read ending 3 residues before the CDR3 end, the germline J gene is used to fill in that end. This chain connects TRBV2 to TRBJ2-3; weak D call: TRBD1 (6 bases). Germline-derived CDR1 and CDR2 are SNHLY and FYNNEI. V lost 3 bases and J lost 3, with 19 bases in between. The CDR3 has 17 amino acids. Incomplete CDR3 DNA: TGTGCCAGCAGTGACGAGGGGCGGCGACAGGTTACAGATACG. Translating gives CASSDEGRRQVTDT. In full, the CDR3 reads CASSDEGRRQVTDTQYF.

By share of the sample, this clone is medium-sized (0.01 to 0.1%). The observed sequence ends 3 residues before the CDR3 terminus, with the missing tail filled in from the germline J gene. The V gene is TRBV30, the J gene TRBJ1-2; D is undetermined. Trimming took off 0 bases at V and 3 bases at J, with 8 bases between the two ends. CDR1 GTSNPN and CDR2 SVGIG come from the germline V gene (reference sequence). CDR3 length: 13 residues. Incomplete CDR3 DNA: TGTGCCTGGAGTGTATCGGGGTACTATGGC. This translates into CAWSVSGYYG. In full, the CDR3 is CAWSVSGYYGYTF.

This clone came up many times. The read is 3 residues too short to cover the CDR3 end, so that end is filled in from the germline J gene. The chain has TRBV7-2 and TRBJ1-2; 9 nucleotides line up with TRBD1. Germline loops: CDR1 SGHTA, CDR2 FQGNSA. Losses at the gene ends were 5 bases for V and 7 bases for J; bases not matched to a gene: 5. This CDR3 region has 13 residues. Partial CDR3 DNA: TGTGCCAGCAGCGTAGACAGGGGGAGTGGC. This translates into CASSVDRGSG. The full CDR3 reads CASSVDRGSGYTF.

This chain's CDR3 is CASSLERNQPQHF. The DNA read from the CDR3 is TGTGCCAGCAGCTTAGAGAGGAATCAGCCC. The V gene is TRBV11-2, the J gene TRBJ1-5; D remains unclear. Read coverage stops 3 residues before the CDR3 terminus; the germline J gene supplies the remainder. This CDR3 has 13 residues. V shed 0 bases and J shed 4 bases, with 4 bases lying between them. In germline, CDR1 is SGHAT, CDR2 FQNNGV. The full variable domain, completed using reference TRBV11-2 and TRBJ1-5, is EAGVAQSPRYKIIEKRQSVAFWCNPISGHATLYWYQQILGQGPKLLIQFQNNGVVDDSQLPKDRFSAERLKGVDSTLKIQPAKLEDSAVYLCASSLERNQPQHFGDGTRLSIL.

This clone was seen only a few times. The missing CDR3 end, 3 residues past where the read stops, is filled in from the germline J gene. The chain is built from TRBV18 and TRBJ2-5, with 7 nucleotides matching TRBD2. The CDR3 totals 15 residues. Looked up from germline, CDR1 is KGHSH and CDR2 is LQKENI. J lost 7 bases, V lost 5 bases, and 13 bases had no gene match. The CDR3 DNA, read in part, is TGTGCCAGCTCAGTTGAGCTAGCGGAGCAGGGGACC. Translated, it gives CASSVELAEQGT. The whole CDR3 reads CASSVELAEQGTQYF.

A remark on this clone: The read ends 3 residues before the CDR3 terminus; that terminus is restored from the germline J gene. This chain connects TRBV19 to TRBJ2-5; weak D call: TRBD2 (6 bases). Germline V gene sequence: CDR1 LNHDA, CDR2 SQIVND (reference sequence). The length of the CDR3 is 13 residues. Trimming stripped 4 bases from V and 6 bases from J, with 12 bases between. CDR3 loop: CASSTGLRKTQYF. The covered CDR3 bases are TGTGCCAGTAGTACGGGACTCCGAAAGACC.

In regard to this clone: The CDR3 end is not reached by the read, which stops 3 residues before it; the germline J gene fills it in. The chain couples TRBV7-2 to TRBJ2-2; D uncertain. V was pared by 3 bases and J by 1 base, with 6 bases between. Germline V CDR1 and CDR2: SGHTA, FQGNSA. The CDR3 extends over 14 amino acids. The DNA read from the CDR3 is TGTGCCAGCAGCTTCGAACTGAACACCGGGGAG. Encoded protein: CASSFELNTGE. The whole CDR3 reads CASSFELNTGELFF.

The covered CDR3 bases are TGCAGTTCCACGGGACAGCTGAATGAAAAA. Protein: CSSTGQLNEK. The full CDR3 protein reads CSSTGQLNEKLFF. The chain combines TRBV20-1 with TRBJ1-4; 7 nucleotides line up with TRBD1. Sequencing ends 3 residues short of the CDR3 end; the germline J gene provides the rest. CDR3 length: 13 residues. V shed 8 bases, J shed 5 bases, and the junction held 8 bases outside the gene matches. The germline V gene has CDR1 DFQATT and CDR2 SNEGSKA (reference sequence).

This clone came up a few times. The read is 3 residues too short to cover the CDR3 end, so that end is filled in from the germline J gene. V usage is TRBV18 and J usage is TRBJ1-3, with 7 positions matching TRBD1. The CDR3 is 15 residues long. The V segment lost 2 bases and the J segment 2 bases; nucleotides outside the gene matches: 3. CDR1 and CDR2 from the germline V gene are KGHSH and LQKENI. The CDR3 DNA, read in part, is TGTGCCAGCTCACCATATGACAGGGCTGGAAACACC. Residues: CASSPYDRAGNT. The entire CDR3 reads CASSPYDRAGNTIYF.

At least ten counts were recorded for this clone. The read ends 3 residues before the CDR3 terminus; that terminus is restored from the germline J gene. The V and J genes are TRBV20-1 and TRBJ2-5, with 9 bases identical to TRBD2. In germline, CDR1 is DFQATT, CDR2 SNEGSKA (reference sequence). This CDR3 is 12 amino acids long. V lost 4 bases, J lost 5 bases, and 2 bases stayed unmatched. Partial CDR3 DNA: TGCAGTGCTACCCTAGCGGGGGAGACC. This encodes CSATLAGET. The whole CDR3 sequence reads CSATLAGETQYF.

Ten or more counts support this clone. The read ends 3 residues early relative to the CDR3; the germline J gene fills the gap. The chain couples TRBV4-1 to TRBJ2-7, with 7 bases matching TRBD2. From germline, CDR1 is MGHRA and CDR2 YSYEKL. The CDR3 sequence is 14 residues long. J gave up 3 bases and V 0 bases, and 2 bases lay outside the gene matches. CDR3 in amino acids: CASSQDQRGYEQYF. CDR3 DNA, as far as it was read: TGCGCCAGCAGCCAAGACCAGCGGGGCTACGAG.